This T cell receptor beta chain was obtained from a study of blood T cell repertoires in COVID-19. Study context: Italy, Spain and the United States were the sources of the convalescent and acute COVID-19 samples. Nucleic acid was either cDNA or gDNA, and it came from T cells, B-cell-depleted T cells, or PBMCs.

Trimming stripped 5 bases from V and 3 bases from J, with 17 bases between. Germline V gene sequence: CDR1 SGHNT, CDR2 YENEEA. This CDR3 is 15 amino acids long. In the authors' methods: Amplified reference gene primers provided the basis for estimating nucleated cell counts. Using immunoSEQ multiplex PCR, the repertoire was profiled, and TCRdb retains in-frame clones only, with some absent. D and trimming come from the DNA, and the V and J calls and clone size come from that table. Of 95,000 to 150,000 clones detected, about four fifths appear once; the ten largest clones hold 16%. The sequenced sample was peripheral blood. The sequence derives from a man in his sixties with active or convalescent COVID-19. The chain uses TRBV11-3 and TRBJ2-7; a possible D gene is TRBD2 (5 bases). For the CDR3, the DNA is TGTGCCAGCAGCCGATCCGGAGGACGGAACTACGAGCAGTACTTC. It codes for CASSRSGGRNYEQYF.